This T cell receptor (beta chain) is drawn from a study of Tregs in tolerant kidney transplant recipients. Notes on this clone: Coverage ceases 3 residues before the CDR3 finishes, and the germline J gene fills in the end.

Data came from immunoSEQ multiplex PCR; TCRdb stores just in-frame clones and leaves some out. Its table records about 30,000 clones. V was cut by 1 base and J by 6 bases, with 4 bases left in between. Germline assignment: CDR1 SEHNR and CDR2 FQNEAQ (reference sequence). CDR3 size: 12 residues. The gene calls are TRBV7-9 and TRBJ2-1, with D hard to call. The receptor comes from a human donor who received a combined kidney and bone marrow transplant. The sample here was CD8+ T cells from blood, taken before the transplant. CDR3 DNA (partial): TGTGCCAGCAGCTTAGTCGGCAATGAG. It specifies CASSLVGNE. The CDR3 in its entirety is CASSLVGNEQFF.